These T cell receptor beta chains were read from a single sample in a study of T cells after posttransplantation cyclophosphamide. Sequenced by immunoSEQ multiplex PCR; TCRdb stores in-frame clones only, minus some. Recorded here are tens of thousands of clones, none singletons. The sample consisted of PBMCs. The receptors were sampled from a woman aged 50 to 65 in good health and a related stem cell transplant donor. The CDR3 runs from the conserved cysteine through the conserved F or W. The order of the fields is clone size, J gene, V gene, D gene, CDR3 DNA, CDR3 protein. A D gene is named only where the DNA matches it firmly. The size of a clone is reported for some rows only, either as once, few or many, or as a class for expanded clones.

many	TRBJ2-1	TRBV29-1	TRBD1	TGCAGCGTCACAACGACAGGGGGGTACAATGAGCAGTTCTTC	CSVTTTGGYNEQFF
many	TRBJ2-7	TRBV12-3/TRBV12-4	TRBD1	TGTGCCAGCAGTCCGAGACAGGGTAGGTTCGAGCAGTACTTC	CASSPRQGRFEQYF
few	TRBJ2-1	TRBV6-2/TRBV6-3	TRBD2	TGTGCCAGCAGAGACTTAAGCGGGAGGGCCGTCGGCAATGAGCAGTTCTTC	CASRDLSGRAVGNEQFF
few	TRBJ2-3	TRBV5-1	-	TGCGCCAGCCGGTCAGGGGGGACACCAGATACGCAGTATTTT	CASRSGGTPDTQYF
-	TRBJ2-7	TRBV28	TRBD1	TGTGCCAGCAGTTTAGGGACAGGGGTTGGCTCCTACGAGCAGTACTTC	CASSLGTGVGSYEQYF
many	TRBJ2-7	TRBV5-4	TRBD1	TGTGCCAGCAGCTTGGGACAGGGAAGCTACGAGCAGTACTTC	CASSLGQGSYEQYF
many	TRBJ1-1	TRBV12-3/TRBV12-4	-	TGTGCCAGCAGTCCGCTTAGGGGCACTGAAGCTTTCTTT	CASSPLRGTEAFF
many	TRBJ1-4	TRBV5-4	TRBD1	TGTGCCAGCAGCTACCAAGGGGGCGTAGGTGAAAAACTGTTTTTT	CASSYQGGVGEKLFF
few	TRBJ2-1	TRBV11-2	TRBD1	TGTGCCAGCAGCTCTCAGGGGGCCGTGAGGGAGCAGTTCTTC	CASSSQGAVREQFF
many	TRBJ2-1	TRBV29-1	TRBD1	TGCAGCGTCTCCAGGGGGCAACAGTTCTTC	CSVSRGQQFF
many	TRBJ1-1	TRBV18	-	TGTGCCAGCTCACCCCCAGGGTCGGGGAACACTGAAGCTTTCTTT	CASSPPGSGNTEAFF
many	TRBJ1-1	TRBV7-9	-	TGTGCCAGCAGCTTAGAAGGAACAGGGACTGAAGCTTTCTTT	CASSLEGTGTEAFF
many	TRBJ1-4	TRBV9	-	TGTGCCAGCAGCGGCGGGGTGTCGACTAATGAAAAACTGTTTTTT	CASSGGVSTNEKLFF
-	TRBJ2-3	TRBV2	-	TGTGCCAGCAGTGACTTCGGACTGACCCCCACAGATACGCAGTATTTT	CASSDFGLTPTDTQYF
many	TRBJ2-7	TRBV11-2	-	TGTGCCAGCAGCTTACCTCTAGAGCAGTACTTC	CASSLPLEQYF
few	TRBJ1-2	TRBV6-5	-	TGTGCCAGCAGTTACTCTGGGGCGGACTATGGCTACACCTTC	CASSYSGADYGYTF
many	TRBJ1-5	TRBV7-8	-	TGTGCCAGCAGCTTAGGGGGGGAGGGGAATCAGCCCCAGCATTTT	CASSLGGEGNQPQHF
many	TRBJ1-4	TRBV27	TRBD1	TGTGCCAGCAGTCCCTGGGGAGGGGGCTCGCGACTGTCGAATGAAAAACTGTTTTTT	CASSPWGGGSRLSNEKLFF
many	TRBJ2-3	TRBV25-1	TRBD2	TGTGCCAGCAGTGAGGTTAGCGGGAGGCCCAACACAGATACGCAGTATTTT	CASSEVSGRPNTDTQYF
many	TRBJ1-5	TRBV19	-	TGTGCCAGTAGTATGGGGCAGGGGCCGGGAAGCAATCAGCCCCAGCATTTT	CASSMGQGPGSNQPQHF
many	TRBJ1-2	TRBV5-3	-	TGTGCCAGAAGCCTGAATTGGGGGCAAGTTAACTATGGCTACACCTTC	CARSLNWGQVNYGYTF
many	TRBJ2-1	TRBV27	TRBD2	TGTGCCAGCAGTTTACGTCGGGGGGTACGCAATGAGCAGTTCTTC	CASSLRRGVRNEQFF
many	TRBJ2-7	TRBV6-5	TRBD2	TGTGCCAGCAGCCGCGGGGGGGGAGACTACGAGCAGTACTTC	CASSRGGGDYEQYF
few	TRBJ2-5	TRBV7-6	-	TGTGCCAGCAGCGCGATTAGGGCCGAGCAAGAGACCCAGTACTTC	CASSAIRAEQETQYF
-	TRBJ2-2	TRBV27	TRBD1	TGTGCCAGCAGTTTATCAGGGGACAGCAACACCGGGGAGCTGTTTTTT	CASSLSGDSNTGELFF
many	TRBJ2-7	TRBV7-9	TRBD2	TGTGCCAGCAGCTCCTATCAACTAGCGGGCTCCTACGAGCAGTACTTC	CASSSYQLAGSYEQYF
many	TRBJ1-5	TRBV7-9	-	TGTGCCAGCAGCCAATATGGGGGGGAGTCGTTGAATAGCAATCAGCCCCAGCATTTT	CASSQYGGESLNSNQPQHF
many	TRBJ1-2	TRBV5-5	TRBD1	TGTGCCAGCAGCTTGAGAGGGGGCTTTAACTATGGCTACACCTTC	CASSLRGGFNYGYTF
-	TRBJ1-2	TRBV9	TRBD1	TGTGCCAGCAGCGCCTCACAGGGGGCCGTCTATGGCTACACCTTC	CASSASQGAVYGYTF
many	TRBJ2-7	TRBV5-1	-	TGCGCCAGCAGCTTGGGGCTGTGGACAAGGAGCTCCTACGAGCAGTACTTC	CASSLGLWTRSSYEQYF
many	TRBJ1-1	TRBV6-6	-	TGTGCCAGCAGTGACATTCACGACGGCTACACTGAAGCTTTCTTT	CASSDIHDGYTEAFF
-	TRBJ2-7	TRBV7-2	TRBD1	TGTGCCAGCAGTTCCCTGGGACAGGCCTTCTACGAGCAGTACTTC	CASSSLGQAFYEQYF
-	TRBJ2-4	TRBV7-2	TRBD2	TGTGCCAGCAGCTTAGTACTAGCGGGGGGGGACATTCAGTACTTC	CASSLVLAGGDIQYF
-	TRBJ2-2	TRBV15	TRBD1	TGTGCCACCAGCAGAGATTATCCCCCTTCGGGACAGGGGTTCTGGACCGGGGAGCTGTTTTTT	CATSRDYPPSGQGFWTGELFF
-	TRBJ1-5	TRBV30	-	TGTGCCTGGAGCAAGGACACCGGGTGGAGTCAGCCCCAGCATTTT	CAWSKDTGWSQPQHF
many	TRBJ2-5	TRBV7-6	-	TGTGCCAGCAGAAGCGAGGAGACCCAGTACTTC	CASRSEETQYF
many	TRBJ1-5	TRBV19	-	TGTGCCAGTTCAGGGGCTACCCCCAATCAGCCCCAGCATTTT	CASSGATPNQPQHF
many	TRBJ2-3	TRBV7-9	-	TGTGCCAGCAGCTTAGACAGACCAGATACGCAGTATTTT	CASSLDRPDTQYF
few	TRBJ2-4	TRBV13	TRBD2	TGTGCCAGTAGCTCAATAACGGCGGGAGACATTCAGTACTTC	CASSSITAGDIQYF
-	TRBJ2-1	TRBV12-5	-	TGTGCTAGTGGTTTCATCACAGGGAAAGTCGGTGAGCAGTTCTTC	CASGFITGKVGEQFF
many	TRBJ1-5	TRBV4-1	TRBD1	TGCGCCAGCAGCCAAGATCCCCAAACCGGGACAGGGATCAAATGGAGTCAGCCCCAGCATTTT	CASSQDPQTGTGIKWSQPQHF
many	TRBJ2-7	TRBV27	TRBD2	TGTGCCAGCAGTTTTGGGACTAGCGGGCGTCTTTCCTACGAGCAGTACTTC	CASSFGTSGRLSYEQYF
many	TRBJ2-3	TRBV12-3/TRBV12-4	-	TGTGCCAGCAGTTTGGGTTCTCAGGGAGAAGATACGCAGTATTTT	CASSLGSQGEDTQYF
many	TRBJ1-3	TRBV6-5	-	TGTGCCAGCGTCCGGGGGAGCTCTGGAAACACCATATATTTT	CASVRGSSGNTIYF
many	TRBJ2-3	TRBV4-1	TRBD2	TGCGCCAGCAGCGTCCCGGGACTAGCGGTTTCTTCGTCAGATACGCAGTATTTT	CASSVPGLAVSSSDTQYF
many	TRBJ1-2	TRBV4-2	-	TGTGCCAGCAGCCAAGATTGGCCCGAGGGCTACACCTTC	CASSQDWPEGYTF
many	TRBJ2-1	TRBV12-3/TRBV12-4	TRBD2	TGTGCCAGCAGTTTGGGGGGGGGTGAGCAGTTCTTC	CASSLGGGEQFF
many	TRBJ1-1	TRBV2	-	TGTGCCAGCAGTGCGGCAGCGATGAACACTGAAGCTTTCTTT	CASSAAAMNTEAFF
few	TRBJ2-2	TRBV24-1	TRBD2	TGTGCCACCAGTGACCCCGGACTAGCGGACGGGGAGCTGTTTTTT	CATSDPGLADGELFF
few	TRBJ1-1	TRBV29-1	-	TGCAGCGTTGGCCATCTACTGACTAGGGGTTTCACTGAAGCTTTCTTT	CSVGHLLTRGFTEAFF
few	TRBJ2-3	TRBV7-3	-	TGTGCCAGCAGCTCCCCGAGGGCAGATACGCAGTATTTT	CASSSPRADTQYF